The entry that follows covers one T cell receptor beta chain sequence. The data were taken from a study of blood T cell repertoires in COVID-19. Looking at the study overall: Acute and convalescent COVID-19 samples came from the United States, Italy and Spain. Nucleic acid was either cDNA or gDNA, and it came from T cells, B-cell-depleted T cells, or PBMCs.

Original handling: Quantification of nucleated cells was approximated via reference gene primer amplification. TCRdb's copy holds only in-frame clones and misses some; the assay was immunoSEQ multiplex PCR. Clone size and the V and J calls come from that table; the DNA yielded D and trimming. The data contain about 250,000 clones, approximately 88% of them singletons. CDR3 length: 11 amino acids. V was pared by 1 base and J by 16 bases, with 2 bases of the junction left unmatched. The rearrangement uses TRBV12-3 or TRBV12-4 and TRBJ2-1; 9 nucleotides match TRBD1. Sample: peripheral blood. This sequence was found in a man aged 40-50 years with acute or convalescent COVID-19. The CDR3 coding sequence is TGTGCCAGCAGTTTAGTGGGACAGGGTTTCTTC. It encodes CASSLVGQGFF.